Listed here are 9 T cell receptor beta chains from one sample, sequenced in a study of blood T cell repertoires in COVID-19. Data came from immunoSEQ multiplex PCR; TCRdb stores just in-frame clones and leaves some out. The sample yields 200,000 to 250,000 clones, 80% to 90% seen once. Material: PBMCs or T cells enriched from blood (not recorded which). The receptors were gathered from a woman aged 50 to 65 in a cohort exposed to, infected with or recovered from COVID-19 (not recorded which).

The chain combines TRBV5-1 with TRBJ2-7; TRBD1 matches 7 bases. The CDR3 is made up of 14 amino acids. CDR1 is SGHRS and CDR2 is YFSETQ in the germline V gene. V was clipped by 6 bases and J by 2 bases; unmatched bases: 8. The CDR3 nucleotides read TGCGCCAGCAAGGCTGGGCAGGGGGCCTACGAGCAGTACTTC. Translation gives CASKAGQGAYEQYF.

The J gene is TRBJ1-1, the V gene TRBV5-1; 8 bases fit TRBD1. The CDR3 totals 14 residues. Per the germline V gene, CDR1 is SGHRS and CDR2 is YFSETQ. The V segment lost 6 bases and the J segment 5 bases; nucleotides outside the gene matches: 9. As DNA, the CDR3 is TGCGCCAGCACTCCTTCAGGGGGCGAGACTGAAGCTTTCTTT. It specifies CASTPSGGETEAFF.

The chain is built from TRBV5-1 and TRBJ1-1; 7 nucleotides line up with TRBD1. CDR1 is SGHRS, CDR2 YFSETQ, per germline. With V trimmed by 0 bases and J by 0 bases, 5 bases remained unmatched. This CDR3 region has 16 residues. The CDR3 spells CASSLVRGQVNTEAFF. CDR3 nucleotide sequence: TGCGCCAGCAGCTTGGTGAGGGGGCAGGTGAACACTGAAGCTTTCTTT. Full variable domain (missing parts from reference TRBV5-1 and TRBJ1-1): KAGVTQTPRYLIKTRGQQVTLSCSPISGHRSVSWYQQTPGQGLQFLFEYFSETQRNKGNFPGRFSGRQFSNSRSEMNVSTLELGDSALYLCASSLVRGQVNTEAFFGQGTRLTVV.

This rearrangement joins TRBV10-3 to TRBJ1-6, with D perhaps matching TRBD1 (6 bases). Looked up from germline, CDR1 is ENHRY and CDR2 is SYGVKD. V dropped 4 bases and J dropped 7 bases, with 14 bases sitting between them. The CDR3 sequence is 15 residues long. For the CDR3, the DNA is TGTGCCATCAGTGGGGGGCTCGGCCCAAATTCACCCCTCCACTTT. It yields the protein CAISGGLGPNSPLHF.

The chain has TRBV7-6 and TRBJ2-7, with D unresolved. The CDR3 has 13 amino acids. CDR1 SGHVS and CDR2 FNYEAQ come from the germline V gene. V shed 1 base and J shed 4 bases, with 8 bases lying between them. The CDR3 is CASSLETEYEQYF. Here the CDR3 DNA reads TGTGCCAGCAGCTTAGAGACTGAGTACGAGCAGTACTTC.

The CDR3 nucleotides read TGTGCCAGCAGCGCCCGGGGGAGGGAGAATTCACCCCTCCACTTT. Protein product: CASSARGRENSPLHF. V and J are TRBV7-2 and TRBJ1-6; a possible D gene is TRBD1 (5 bases). Germline CDR1 and CDR2: SGHTA and FQGNSA. CDR3 length: 15 amino acids. Trimming stripped 5 bases from V and 7 bases from J, with 15 bases between.

This clone was counted between two and nine times. The V gene is TRBV10-2, the J gene TRBJ2-7; 8 nucleotides line up with TRBD2. Germline V gene data show CDR1 as WSHSY and CDR2 as SAAADI. After removal of 4 bases from V and 3 bases from J, the junction contained 11 bases not matched to a gene. The CDR3 consists of 16 residues. This chain's CDR3 is CASSAGTSGTGYEQYF. The CDR3 DNA reads TGCGCCAGCAGTGCCGGTACTAGCGGAACCGGCTACGAGCAGTACTTC.

The chain is built from TRBV4-2 and TRBJ1-5, with 8 bases matching TRBD1. Germline-derived CDR1 and CDR2 are LGHNA and YNFKEQ. V trimming: 2 bases; J trimming: 9 bases; junction bases outside the gene matches: 9. The CDR3 runs to 15 residues. The chain's CDR3 is CASSQSGQGGGPQHF. In DNA form, the CDR3 reads TGTGCCAGCAGCCAAAGCGGACAGGGTGGGGGGCCCCAGCATTTT.

This chain uses TRBV6-4 with TRBJ1-1; D not certain. The V and J ends lost 10 bases and 7 bases respectively, with 7 bases between them. CDR3 length: 9 residues. In germline, CDR1 is MRHNA, CDR2 SNTAGT. The CDR3 coding sequence is TGTGCCACCCATTTTGAAGCTTTCTTT. It codes for CATHFEAFF.